The 12 T cell receptor beta chains below come from one sample, sequenced in a study of T cells in women clearing cervical HPV infection. This table comes from immunoSEQ multiplex PCR, and its TCRdb copy is limited to in-frame clones, with some not included. This sample's clone table lists roughly 25,000 clones. Input material: blood buffy coat. All receptors derive from a woman aged 18 to 75 with a cervical HPV16 infection that either progressed to CIN3+ or cleared (not recorded which).

This CDR3 reads CASSARREDTGELFF. The covered CDR3 bases are TGTGCCAGCAGCGCTCGGCGGGAGGACACCGGGGAG. The chain has TRBV11-3 and TRBJ2-2; 8 positions match TRBD2. Coverage ceases 3 residues before the CDR3 finishes, and the germline J gene fills in the end. CDR3 size: 15 residues. Germline V gene sequence: CDR1 SGHNT, CDR2 YENEEA. V lost 5 bases and J lost 3; bases outside the gene matches: 5.

To note about this clone: Coverage ceases 3 residues before the CDR3 finishes, and the germline J gene fills in the end. The V gene is TRBV6-1, the J gene TRBJ1-2; 10 nucleotides line up with TRBD1. Germline V gene lookup returns CDR1 MNHNS and CDR2 SASEGT. The ends lost 3 bases at V and 5 bases at J; junction bases unmatched: 6. The CDR3 runs 15 residues. CDR3 DNA (partial): TGTGCCAGCAGTGACAGACAGGGGGCGATTTATGGC. Protein product: CASSDRQGAIYG. The full CDR3 reads CASSDRQGAIYGYTF.

Concerning this clone itself: Coverage ceases 3 residues before the CDR3 finishes, and the germline J gene fills in the end. The chain carries TRBV6-1 and TRBJ2-7; D unclear. The V end was cut by 3 bases, the J end by 2 bases, with 8 bases between. Germline CDR1 MNHNS, CDR2 SASEGT. The CDR3 has 13 residues. CDR3 protein: CASSDPGPYEQYF. The part of the CDR3 DNA that was read is TGTGCCAGCAGTGATCCGGGTCCCTACGAG.

Remarks on this clone: The junction does not match germline at one end; this may be a read error. The read falls 3 residues short of the CDR3 end, and the missing part is taken from the germline J gene. The chain employs TRBV7-7 and TRBJ1-2; 8 bases agree with TRBD1. The CDR3 totals 14 residues. Per germline, CDR1 SSHAT and CDR2 FNYEAQ (reference sequence). CDR3 bases read: TGTGCTAGCAGCTTAGAGCAGGGGGCTTACGAC. Its protein product is CASSLEQGAYD. From start to end, the CDR3 is CASSLEQGAYDYTF.

A note on this clone: The sequence runs out 3 residues before the end of the CDR3; the remainder is reconstructed from the germline J gene. The chain is built from TRBV19 and TRBJ2-3; 10 nucleotides line up with TRBD2. CDR3 size: 14 residues. Germline lookup yields CDR1 LNHDA and CDR2 SQIVND (reference sequence). The junction had 6 bases not matched to a gene; V was cut back by 8 bases and J by 4 bases. The sequenced CDR3 bases are TGTGCCAGTCGACGAGCGGGAGGGCCAGATACG. This encodes CASRRAGGPDT. The whole CDR3 is CASRRAGGPDTQYF.

The CDR3: CASSSSVWIGTAGYTF. CDR3 DNA, as far as it was read: TGTGCCAGCAGTTCCTCGGTCTGGATTGGGACAGCTGGC. This sequence joins TRBV6-2 or TRBV6-3 and TRBJ1-2; TRBD1 agrees at 7 bases. From the germline J gene comes the end of the CDR3, since the read stops 3 residues before it. The CDR3 length is 16 residues. In germline, CDR1 is MNHEY, CDR2 SVGEGT. With V trimmed by 4 bases and J by 7 bases, 15 bases remained unmatched.

A remark on this clone: Sequencing ends 3 residues short of the CDR3 end; the germline J gene provides the rest. The chain couples TRBV18 to TRBJ2-1; 8 bases are a match to TRBD2. V was pared by 4 bases and J by 5 bases, with 7 bases of the junction left unmatched. This CDR3 has 15 amino acids. Germline CDR1 reads KGHSH; CDR2 reads LQKENI. The DNA read from the CDR3 is TGTGCCAGCTCACTCATAGCGGGAAGTCACAATGAG. Translated, it gives CASSLIAGSHNE. The full CDR3 protein reads CASSLIAGSHNEQFF.

Concerning this clone: Read data end 3 residues before the CDR3 end; the end is taken from the germline J gene. The rearrangement uses TRBV19 and TRBJ2-4; D may be TRBD1 (6 bases). The CDR3 consists of 15 residues. Germline-derived CDR1 and CDR2 are LNHDA and SQIVND (reference sequence). Trimming pared 8 bases from V and 0 bases from J, leaving 14 bases between. The DNA read from the CDR3 is TGTGCCAGTCAGGGGCGAGCTCTAGCCAAAAACATT. Translation gives CASQGRALAKNI. The whole CDR3 reads CASQGRALAKNIQYF.

Comments on this clone: Read data end 3 residues before the CDR3 end; the end is taken from the germline J gene. The chain uses TRBV5-1 and TRBJ2-7; 9 nucleotides agree with TRBD1. The CDR3 has 15 amino acids. The J segment lost 4 bases and the V segment lost 2 bases, leaving 7 bases of the junction unmatched. Looked up from germline, CDR1 is SGHRS and CDR2 is YFSETQ. This chain's CDR3 is CASSFWTGANYEQYF. Incomplete CDR3 DNA: TGCGCCAGCAGCTTCTGGACAGGGGCTAATTACGAG. Variable domain in full (rest from reference TRBV5-1 and TRBJ2-7): KAGVTQTPRYLIKTRGQQVTLSCSPISGHRSVSWYQQTPGQGLQFLFEYFSETQRNKGNFPGRFSGRQFSNSRSEMNVSTLELGDSALYLCASSFWTGANYEQYFGPGTRLTVT.

Comment on this clone: The CDR3 extends 3 residues past the end of the read, so its final part is completed from the germline J gene. This sequence joins TRBV11-2 and TRBJ2-4; 8 nucleotides agree with TRBD2. CDR1 SGHAT and CDR2 FQNNGV come from the germline V gene. This CDR3 comprises 15 residues. CDR3 in amino acids: CASSPGGTRAETQYF. The DNA read from the CDR3 is TGTGCCAGCAGCCCGGGGGGGACGCGGGCAGAGACT.

On this clone: The read halts 3 residues ahead of the CDR3 end, with the missing end drawn from the germline J gene. The chain uses TRBV5-1 and TRBJ2-5; TRBD2 agrees at 10 bases. Germline CDR1 is SGHRS and CDR2 is YFSETQ. This CDR3 spans 14 amino acids. Trimming removed 8 bases from V and 2 bases from J; junction bases left unmatched: 6. The CDR3 protein is CASNALAGQETQYF. CDR3 DNA (partial): TGCGCCAGTAACGCACTAGCGGGGCAAGAGACC. Full variable domain (outside the CDR3, taken from reference TRBV5-1 and TRBJ2-5): KAGVTQTPRYLIKTRGQQVTLSCSPISGHRSVSWYQQTPGQGLQFLFEYFSETQRNKGNFPGRFSGRQFSNSRSEMNVSTLELGDSALYLCASNALAGQETQYFGPGTRLLVL.

By frequency, this clone registers medium-sized. The CDR3 end lies 3 residues beyond the end of the read and is filled in from the germline J gene. The rearrangement links TRBV18 to TRBJ2-3; TRBD1 is a possible D gene (5 bases). Germline V gives CDR1 KGHSH, CDR2 LQKENI. This CDR3 is built from 14 residues. Deletions cut 6 bases from V and 4 bases from J, with 14 bases between. The covered CDR3 bases are TGTGCCAGCTCCGGCGACAGAAAACCAGATACG. Translation: CASSGDRKPDT. The CDR3 as a whole reads CASSGDRKPDTQYF.